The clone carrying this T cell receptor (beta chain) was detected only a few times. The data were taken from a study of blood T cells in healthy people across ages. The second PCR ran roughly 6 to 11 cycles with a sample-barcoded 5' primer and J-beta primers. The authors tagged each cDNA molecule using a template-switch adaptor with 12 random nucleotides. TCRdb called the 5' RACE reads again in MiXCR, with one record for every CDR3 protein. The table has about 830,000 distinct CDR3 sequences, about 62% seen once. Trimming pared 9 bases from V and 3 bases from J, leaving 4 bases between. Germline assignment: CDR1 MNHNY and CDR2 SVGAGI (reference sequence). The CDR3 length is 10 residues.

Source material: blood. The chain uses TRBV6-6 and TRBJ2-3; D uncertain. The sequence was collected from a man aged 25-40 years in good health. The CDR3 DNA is TGTGCCAGTAAGACAGATACGCAGTATTTT. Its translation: CASKTDTQYF.